The 21 T cell receptor beta chains given below trace back to one sample, sequenced in a study of blood T cell repertoires in COVID-19. Sequencing used immunoSEQ multiplex PCR; TCRdb keeps in-frame clones, though not all of them. The repertoire consists of 120,000 or so clones, with more than 75% occurring once and the leading ten covering 4% to 5%. Sequences were obtained from peripheral blood. The receptors stem from a man aged 55 to 70 with COVID-19, enrolled during active disease.

This clone was observed a single time. V is TRBV15 and J is TRBJ1-2; 7 positions agree with TRBD1. The CDR3 is 15 residues long. Germline V gene data show CDR1 as LNHNV and CDR2 as YYDKDF (reference sequence). The junction had 11 bases not matched to a gene; V was cut back by 6 bases and J by 4 bases. CDR3: CATSNPGQEVYGYTF. The DNA of the CDR3 is TGTGCCACCAGTAACCCCGGACAGGAGGTCTATGGCTACACCTTC.

This clone was recorded a few times. This sequence joins TRBV3-1 (or the pseudogene TRBV3-2) and TRBJ1-2; D unresolved. CDR3 length: 14 residues. From germline, CDR1 is LGHDT and CDR2 YNNKEL (reference sequence). Trimming took 0 bases from V and 5 from J, leaving 10 bases between them. CDR3 protein: CASSQENGGYGYTF. The CDR3 DNA reads TGTGCCAGCAGCCAAGAAAATGGCGGATATGGCTACACCTTC.

The genes are TRBV7-8 and TRBJ1-5; 10 nucleotides align to TRBD1. This CDR3 is built from 14 residues. Germline loops: CDR1 SGHVS, CDR2 FQNEAQ. J was trimmed by 6 bases and V by 4 bases; bases with no gene match: 3. For the CDR3, the DNA is TGTGCCAGCAGCTCGGACAGGGGGAGTCAGCCCCAGCATTTT. As protein: CASSSDRGSQPQHF.

The rearrangement joins TRBV27 to TRBJ2-7, with TRBD1 as a possible D gene (5 bases). Germline V gene lookup returns CDR1 MNHEY and CDR2 SMNVEV (reference sequence). The CDR3 totals 13 residues. V lost 8 bases to trimming and J lost 4 bases, with 15 bases between them. CDR3 coding DNA: TGTGCCAGCGGACCCCAGGGATTGTACGAGCAGTACTTC. Protein product: CASGPQGLYEQYF.

V usage is TRBV3-1 (or the pseudogene TRBV3-2) and J usage is TRBJ2-1; 11 nucleotides match TRBD2. The CDR3 sequence is 16 residues long. The J segment lost 7 bases and the V segment lost 3 bases, leaving 8 bases of the junction unmatched. Germline CDR1 is LGHDT and CDR2 is YNNKEL (reference sequence). CDR3 loop: CASSQPTSGVRNEQFF. CDR3 in DNA: TGTGCCAGCAGCCAGCCGACTAGCGGGGTCCGGAATGAGCAGTTCTTC.

This clone showed up just a few times. V and J are TRBV7-2 and TRBJ1-2, with D maybe TRBD1 (6 bases). Trimming pared 5 bases from V and 3 bases from J, leaving 10 bases between. The CDR3 spans 13 residues. Germline CDR1 is SGHTA and CDR2 is FQGNSA. CDR3 nucleotides: TGTGCCAGCAGCAACAGGGAAGACTATGGCTACACCTTC. Translating it yields CASSNREDYGYTF.

The V gene is TRBV18, the J gene TRBJ1-1; a weak D match, TRBD1 (6 bases). Germline-derived CDR1 and CDR2 are KGHSH and LQKENI. Deletions cut 1 base from V and 3 bases from J, with 12 bases between. The CDR3 is made up of 15 amino acids. This chain's CDR3 is CASSPLQGLDTEAFF. The CDR3 coding sequence is TGTGCCAGCTCACCACTACAGGGTCTCGACACTGAAGCTTTCTTT.

The chain is built from TRBV5-1 and TRBJ2-4; TRBD2 matches at 7 bases. J gave up 6 bases and V 0 bases, and 9 bases lay outside the gene matches. Germline V gene data show CDR1 as SGHRS and CDR2 as YFSETQ. The CDR3 has 16 amino acids. The chain's CDR3 is CASSLEGGSGRNIQYF. The CDR3 DNA sequence: TGCGCCAGCAGCTTGGAGGGCGGGAGTGGAAGAAACATTCAGTACTTC.

The rearrangement joins TRBV25-1 to TRBJ1-1, with 8 bases aligning to TRBD1. Germline lookup yields CDR1 MGHDK and CDR2 SYGVNS. This CDR3 is built from 15 residues. Losses at the gene ends were 7 bases for V and 3 bases for J; bases not matched to a gene: 10. The DNA for the CDR3 is TGTGCCAGCACGGCAGGGGGCCGGTTCGACACTGAAGCTTTCTTT. This encodes CASTAGGRFDTEAFF.

The CDR3 nucleotides are TGTGCCAGCAGCACTCAGGGGACCGGGGAGCTGTTTTTT. Its translation is CASSTQGTGELFF. This chain joins TRBV7-2 and TRBJ2-2, with TRBD1 as a possible D gene (6 bases). CDR3 length equals 13 residues. CDR1 is SGHTA, CDR2 FQGNSA, per germline. Trimming took off 5 bases at V and 5 bases at J, with 9 bases between the two ends.

V and J are TRBV5-4 and TRBJ2-3; D possibly corresponds to TRBD2 (5 bases). This CDR3 spans 12 amino acids. Germline CDR1 is SGHNT and CDR2 is YYREEE (reference sequence). The V end lost 1 base, the J end lost 8 bases, and 8 bases lay between the germline ends. The DNA for the CDR3 is TGTGCCAGCAGCTTGCCTGGAGGTACGCAGTATTTT. It specifies CASSLPGGTQYF.

The chain is built from TRBV4-2 and TRBJ2-1; perhaps TRBD2 as D (6 bases). From germline, CDR1 is LGHNA and CDR2 YNFKEQ. The CDR3 consists of 17 residues. Trimming cost V 0 bases and J 4 bases, with 16 bases left between them. The CDR3, as DNA: TGTGCCAGCAGCCAAGACCCCCCGCCTAGCGATTACAATGAGCAGTTCTTC. Amino acids: CASSQDPPPSDYNEQFF.

The chain links TRBV2 to TRBJ1-1; TRBD1 matches at 10 bases. CDR1 SNHLY and CDR2 FYNNEI come from the germline V gene. The CDR3 sequence is 16 residues long. After removal of 3 bases from V and 3 bases from J, the junction contained 7 bases not matched to a gene. The CDR3 DNA is TGTGCCAGCAGTGACCGGGACAGGGGCGTGGACACTGAAGCTTTCTTT. It codes for CASSDRDRGVDTEAFF.

The genes are TRBV7-9 and TRBJ2-2; 8 bases map to TRBD1. Trimming cost V 3 bases and J 6 bases; bases outside gene matches: 9. Germline V gene data show CDR1 as SEHNR and CDR2 as FQNEAQ (reference sequence). This CDR3 spans 16 amino acids. The CDR3 DNA reads as TGTGCCAGCAGCTTGAAGGGGACAGGAGTCGCCGGGGAGCTGTTTTTT. As protein: CASSLKGTGVAGELFF.

The rearrangement joins TRBV11-2 to TRBJ1-2; weak D call: TRBD1 (5 bases). V dropped 2 bases and J dropped 0 bases, with 16 bases sitting between them. Germline CDR1 reads SGHAT; CDR2 reads FQNNGV. The length of the CDR3 is 17 residues. The CDR3 DNA reads TGTGCCAGCAGCTTAACAGCCGTACAGGTTGCTAACTATGGCTACACCTTC. This gives the protein CASSLTAVQVANYGYTF.

This clone was observed a single time. This rearrangement joins TRBV5-6 to TRBJ1-1; D gene unclear. The germline CDR1 and CDR2 sequences are SGHDT and YYEEEE. V lost 4 bases, J lost 6 bases, and 16 bases lay in between. The CDR3 loop spans 14 amino acids. Written as DNA, the CDR3 is TGTGCCAGCAGCCCTACCTGGGAGGGTCCTGAAGCTTTCTTT. Translating gives CASSPTWEGPEAFF.

The chain combines TRBV12-3 or TRBV12-4 with TRBJ1-4; D is undetermined. V was trimmed by 8 bases and J by 8 bases, leaving 12 bases between them. The CDR3 runs to 12 residues. The CDR3 sequence is CASGLRREKLFF. DNA for the CDR3: TGTGCCAGCGGCCTTCGGAGGGAAAAACTGTTTTTT.

This sequence joins TRBV4-1 and TRBJ2-1; tentative D call: TRBD2 (5 bases). In germline, CDR1 is MGHRA, CDR2 YSYEKL. This CDR3 spans 18 amino acids. Trimming left V 1 base short and J 0 bases short, with 16 bases between. This CDR3 is CASSQGRTGLSSYNEQFF. For the CDR3, the DNA is TGCGCCAGCAGCCAAGGGAGGACTGGGTTAAGCTCCTACAATGAGCAGTTCTTC.

The chain joins TRBV7-2 to TRBJ2-7; 7 bases agree with TRBD1. The CDR3 runs to 14 residues. After removal of 1 base from V and 6 bases from J, the junction contained 6 bases not matched to a gene. CDR1 and CDR2 from the germline V gene are SGHTA and FQGNSA. CDR3 residues: CASSLGSGGSEQYF. The CDR3 DNA follows: TGTGCCAGCAGCTTAGGGTCAGGGGGAAGCGAGCAGTACTTC.

The V gene is TRBV7-2, the J gene TRBJ2-1; D is ambiguous. With 3 bases removed from V and 0 bases from J, the gap between germline ends came to 12 bases. Germline lookup yields CDR1 SGHTA and CDR2 FQGNSA. The CDR3 has 16 residues. CDR3: CASSFIALSSYNEQFF. CDR3 DNA: TGTGCCAGCAGCTTTATAGCCCTGAGCTCCTACAATGAGCAGTTCTTC.

The V and J genes are TRBV3-1 (or the pseudogene TRBV3-2) and TRBJ2-1, with TRBD1 matching over 10 bases. The CDR3 contains 14 residues. Germline CDR1 reads LGHDT; CDR2 reads YNNKEL (reference sequence). V shed 6 bases and J 7 bases; nucleotides not matched to a gene: 6. CDR3 sequence: CASRRQGARNEQFF. The CDR3 region has the DNA TGTGCCAGCAGAAGACAGGGGGCGAGGAATGAGCAGTTCTTC.